This entry lists 21 T cell receptor beta chains sequenced from one sample in a study of shared T cell receptors in the human thymus. Measured with immunoSEQ multiplex PCR; TCRdb has only the in-frame clones, and not every one. The data show hundreds of thousands of clones, approximately 89% seen once. This same sample was also taken into another study, of human thymus T cells.

The sample taken for sequencing was thymocytes. These TCRs come from a boy less than two years old with a congenital heart defect.

The chain links TRBV28 to TRBJ2-7; TRBD1 might be the D (6 bases). Trimming removed 4 bases from V and 2 bases from J, with 9 bases in between. The CDR3 totals 13 residues. Germline CDR1 MDHEN, CDR2 SYDVKM. CDR3 amino acids: CASSSGATYEQYF. The CDR3 DNA reads TGTGCCAGCAGTTCAGGGGCTACCTACGAGCAGTACTTC.

The V gene is TRBV27, the J gene TRBJ1-5; TRBD1 agrees at 9 bases. Trimming cost V 6 bases and J 6 bases; bases outside gene matches: 9. The CDR3 spans 15 residues. Germline V CDR1 and CDR2: MNHEY, SMNVEV (reference sequence). The CDR3 reads CASRTTGGFGQPQHF. The CDR3 DNA is TGTGCCAGCAGAACTACAGGGGGCTTCGGTCAGCCCCAGCATTTT.

J is TRBJ1-4 and V is TRBV27, with D possibly being TRBD1 (5 bases). The V end lost 3 bases, the J end lost 10 bases, and 15 bases lay between the germline ends. Germline V gene lookup returns CDR1 MNHEY and CDR2 SMNVEV (reference sequence). There are 14 residues in the CDR3. Written as DNA, the CDR3 is TGTGCCAGCAGTTTCCACAGGAAATTGGGAAAACTGTTTTTT. Its protein product is CASSFHRKLGKLFF.

The chain carries TRBV5-6 and TRBJ1-1; perhaps TRBD1 as D (5 bases). Trimming cost V 0 bases and J 6 bases, with 27 bases left between them. The CDR3 extends over 19 amino acids. In germline, CDR1 is SGHDT, CDR2 YYEEEE. For the CDR3, the DNA is TGTGCCAGCAGCTTGGCCCGTGCTCGGGAGGGGAGCCCCAGCCCTGAAGCTTTCTTT. Its translation: CASSLARAREGSPSPEAFF.

V gene TRBV7-2 combines with J gene TRBJ1-2; D gene unclear. The V and J ends lost 10 bases and 6 bases respectively, with 21 bases between them. Germline-derived CDR1 and CDR2 are SGHTA and FQGNSA. The CDR3 is 14 amino acids. The CDR3 nucleotides are TGTGCCACCAAGTTCGCTCGGGGTGTTGATGGCTACACCTTC. This encodes CATKFARGVDGYTF.

The gene calls are TRBV16 and TRBJ2-7; 7 nucleotides line up with TRBD1. Looked up from germline, CDR1 is KGHSY and CDR2 is FQNENV. The V segment lost 0 bases and the J segment 2 bases; nucleotides outside the gene matches: 7. This CDR3 region has 16 residues. CDR3 in amino acids: CASSQSKGQVTYEQYF. The CDR3 DNA follows: TGTGCCAGCAGCCAATCTAAAGGACAGGTTACCTACGAGCAGTACTTC.

The rearrangement joins TRBV5-6 to TRBJ2-7; possible D gene TRBD2, 6 bases. Trimming left V 0 bases short and J 5 bases short, with 9 bases between. CDR3 length equals 13 residues. CDR1 is SGHDT, CDR2 YYEEEE, per germline. CDR3 in DNA: TGTGCCAGCAGCTTGGAGGAGGGAAACGAGCAGTACTTC. Amino acid sequence: CASSLEEGNEQYF.

This clone came up once. The rearrangement joins TRBV11-1 to TRBJ1-1, with 8 bases that match TRBD1. Germline values: CDR1 SGHAT, CDR2 FQDESV (reference sequence). Unmatched junction bases numbered 6, after V lost 5 bases and J lost 1 base. CDR3 length equals 15 residues. DNA for the CDR3: TGTGCCAGCAGCATCAGGACAGGGTCGAACACTGAAGCTTTCTTT. Translation: CASSIRTGSNTEAFF.

The chain employs TRBV5-6 and TRBJ2-1; D is unclear. The CDR3 totals 11 residues. Trimming took 7 bases from V and 12 from J, leaving 14 bases between them. CDR1 and CDR2 (germline): SGHDT, YYEEEE. CDR3 sequence reads: CASASRGRQFF. DNA of the CDR3: TGTGCCAGCGCTTCCCGAGGCCGGCAGTTCTTC.

CDR3 sequence reads: CASSPATSGSQETQYF. CDR3 sequence (DNA): TGCGCCAGCAGCCCGGCGACTAGCGGGAGCCAAGAGACCCAGTACTTC. The chain combines TRBV4-1 with TRBJ2-5; 12 bases line up with TRBD2. V gave up 4 bases and J gave up 1 base; unmatched junction bases: 4. The length of the CDR3 is 16 residues. Germline V CDR1 and CDR2: MGHRA, YSYEKL.

The CDR3 region is CASSYGRGKGNSPLHF. For the CDR3, the DNA is TGTGCCAGCAGTTACGGCAGGGGAAAGGGTAATTCACCCCTCCACTTT. The genes are TRBV6-5 and TRBJ1-6, with D possibly matching TRBD1 (6 bases). Germline CDR1 MNHEY, CDR2 SVGAGI. Deletions cut 2 bases from V and 6 bases from J, with 14 bases between. This CDR3 spans 16 amino acids.

The CDR3 sequence: CASSLGPTSGGPGYEQYF. CDR3 bases: TGCGCCAGCAGCTTGGGGCCGACTAGCGGGGGCCCTGGTTACGAGCAGTACTTC. This sequence joins TRBV5-1 and TRBJ2-7; 12 bases line up with TRBD2. Per the germline V gene, CDR1 is SGHRS and CDR2 is YFSETQ. Germline trimming cut 0 bases from V and 4 bases from J; bases unmatched to any gene: 11. The CDR3 is 18 amino acids. The variable domain in full, completed from reference TRBV5-1 and TRBJ2-7, reads KAGVTQTPRYLIKTRGQQVTLSCSPISGHRSVSWYQQTPGQGLQFLFEYFSETQRNKGNFPGRFSGRQFSNSRSEMNVSTLELGDSALYLCASSLGPTSGGPGYEQYFGPGTRLTVT.

The rearrangement uses TRBV28 and TRBJ2-7; D possibly corresponds to TRBD1 (6 bases). Trimming stripped 6 bases from V and 4 bases from J, with 22 bases between. Germline values: CDR1 MDHEN, CDR2 SYDVKM. The CDR3 is 16 residues long. The CDR3 nucleotides read TGTGCCAGCAGCTTTAGGGGGATACAGGGTACTTACGAGCAGTACTTC. Encoded protein: CASSFRGIQGTYEQYF. Drawing the rest from reference TRBV28 and TRBJ2-7, the complete variable domain is DVKVTQSSRYLVKRTGEKVFLECVQDMDHENMFWYRQDPGLGLRLIYFSYDVKMKEKGDIPEGYSVSREKKERFSLILESASTNQTSMYLCASSFRGIQGTYEQYFGPGTRLTVT.

The chain uses TRBV28 and TRBJ1-5, with D possibly matching TRBD1 (6 bases). V lost 5 bases and J lost 0, with 11 bases in between. CDR1 and CDR2 from the germline V gene are MDHEN and SYDVKM. This CDR3 comprises 15 residues. The CDR3 nucleotides read TGTGCCAGCAGTCACAGGGCTTATAGCAATCAGCCCCAGCATTTT. The encoded protein is CASSHRAYSNQPQHF.

The genes are TRBV27 and TRBJ1-2, with 7 bases lining up with TRBD1. CDR1 and CDR2 (germline): MNHEY, SMNVEV (reference sequence). This CDR3 has 16 residues. V was pared by 7 bases and J by 7 bases, with 18 bases of the junction left unmatched. This CDR3 reads CASKGATTGHWSGYTF. The CDR3 DNA follows: TGTGCCAGCAAGGGAGCGACGACAGGGCATTGGAGTGGCTACACCTTC.

The V gene is TRBV7-2, the J gene TRBJ2-1; 7 positions match TRBD2. CDR1 and CDR2 from the germline V gene are SGHTA and FQGNSA. This CDR3 is built from 12 residues. The CDR3 loop reads CAGSGGNNEQFF. The CDR3 DNA is TGTGCAGGATCGGGGGGAAACAATGAGCAGTTCTTC.

This clone has a handful of counts. The CDR3 DNA reads as TGCGCCAGCAGCCAGGACCGGGACTCCTACTACGAGCAGTACTTC. It is translated as CASSQDRDSYYEQYF. The chain links TRBV4-3 to TRBJ2-7; TRBD2 is a possible D gene (6 bases). The germline gives CDR1 LGHNA, CDR2 YSLEER. Trimming took 3 bases from V and 3 from J, leaving 15 bases between them. CDR3 size: 15 residues.

V usage is TRBV4-3 and J usage is TRBJ2-3; 11 bases line up with TRBD2. This CDR3 comprises 18 residues. Trimming removed 2 bases from V and 3 bases from J; junction bases left unmatched: 10. CDR1 LGHNA and CDR2 YSLEER come from the germline V gene. CDR3 nucleotides: TGCGCCAGCAGCCAACGCCCTACTAGCGGGAGTATGACAGATACGCAGTATTTT. It is translated as CASSQRPTSGSMTDTQYF.

V is TRBV4-3 and J is TRBJ2-1, with 14 positions matching TRBD2. Germline CDR1 reads LGHNA; CDR2 reads YSLEER. With V trimmed by 4 bases and J by 4 bases, 18 bases remained unmatched. The CDR3 extends over 21 amino acids. CDR3 region: CASSPIILGTSGSRRYNEQFF. DNA of the CDR3: TGCGCCAGCAGCCCTATAATCCTCGGGACTAGCGGGAGTCGGAGGTACAATGAGCAGTTCTTC.

J is TRBJ1-1 and V is TRBV27; 8 nucleotides line up with TRBD1. Germline trimming cut 4 bases from V and 0 bases from J; bases unmatched to any gene: 10. Germline V lookup: CDR1 MNHEY, CDR2 SMNVEV (reference sequence). CDR3 length: 17 residues. The CDR3 is CASSSRTGRRLNTEAFF. In nucleotides, the CDR3 is TGTGCCAGCAGTTCGAGGACAGGGCGTCGACTGAACACTGAAGCTTTCTTT.

The V gene is TRBV6-1, the J gene TRBJ1-2; 7 positions agree with TRBD1. Germline V lookup: CDR1 MNHNS, CDR2 SASEGT. The CDR3 length is 16 residues. With 2 bases clipped from V and 2 bases from J, the junction kept 8 bases outside the gene matches. This CDR3 is CASSERLGGRNYGYTF. Written as DNA, the CDR3 is TGTGCCAGCAGTGAAAGGTTAGGGGGCCGGAACTATGGCTACACCTTC.